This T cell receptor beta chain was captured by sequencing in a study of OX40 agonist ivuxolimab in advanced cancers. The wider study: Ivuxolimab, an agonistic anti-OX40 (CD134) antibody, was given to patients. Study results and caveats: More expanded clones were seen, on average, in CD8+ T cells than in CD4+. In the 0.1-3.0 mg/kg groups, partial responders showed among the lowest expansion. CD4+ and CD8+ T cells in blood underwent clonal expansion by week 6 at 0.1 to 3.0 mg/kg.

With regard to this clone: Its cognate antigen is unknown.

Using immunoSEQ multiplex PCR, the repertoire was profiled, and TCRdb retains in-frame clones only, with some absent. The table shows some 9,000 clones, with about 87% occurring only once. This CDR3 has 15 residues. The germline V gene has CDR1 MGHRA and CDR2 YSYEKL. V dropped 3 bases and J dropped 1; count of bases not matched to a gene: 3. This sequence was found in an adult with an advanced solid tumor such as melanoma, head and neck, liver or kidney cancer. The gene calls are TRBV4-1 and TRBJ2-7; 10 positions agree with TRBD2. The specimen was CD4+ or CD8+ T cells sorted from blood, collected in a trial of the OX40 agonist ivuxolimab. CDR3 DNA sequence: TGCGCCAGCAGCCAGCTAGCGGGAGAATCCTACGAGCAGTACTTC. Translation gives CASSQLAGESYEQYF.